Shown below are 4 T cell receptor beta chains from a single sample sequenced in a study of shared clonotypes between healthy human individuals. Generated by immunoSEQ multiplex PCR, the TCRdb table keeps only in-frame clones and is missing some. The profile shows about 1.5 million clones, 98% of them singletons. Material for sequencing was naive CD4+ T cells sorted from blood. The sample's subset: CD45RA+ positively selected. The receptors here all came from a man aged 30 to 45 in good health.

This clone was recorded only once. In nucleotides, the CDR3 is TGTGCCAGCAGCCACTTCACGGGGGGAAACTATGGCTACACCTTC. Its protein is CASSHFTGGNYGYTF. The V gene is TRBV14, the J gene TRBJ1-2, with a tentative D call TRBD1 (5 bases). Trimming stripped 3 bases from V and 2 bases from J, with 13 bases between. The CDR3 has 15 residues. In germline, CDR1 is SGHDN, CDR2 FVKESK.

V gene TRBV28 combines with J gene TRBJ2-1, with 8 nucleotides matching TRBD2. Looked up from germline, CDR1 is MDHEN and CDR2 is SYDVKM. The CDR3 is 16 amino acids. The V gene end was trimmed by 3 bases and the J gene end by 0 bases; junction bases not matched to a gene: 4. The CDR3: CASSLLSGNSYNEQFF. The CDR3, as DNA: TGTGCCAGCAGTTTGCTTAGCGGGAACTCCTACAATGAGCAGTTCTTC.

The genes are TRBV7-9 and TRBJ2-7; D may match TRBD1 or TRBD2 (7 bases each). Germline lookup yields CDR1 SEHNR and CDR2 FQNEAQ (reference sequence). V lost 4 bases and J 2 bases, leaving 12 bases between the germline ends. This CDR3 is built from 14 residues. CDR3 in DNA: TGTGCCAGCAGCTCCAGGGGGGGTACCTACGAGCAGTACTTC. This gives the protein CASSSRGGTYEQYF. The full variable domain, its missing parts supplied by reference TRBV7-9 and TRBJ2-7, is DTGVSQNPRHKITKRGQNVTFRCDPISEHNRLYWYRQTLGQGPEFLTYFQNEAQLEKSRLLSDRFSAERPKGSFSTLEIQRTEQGDSAMYLCASSSRGGTYEQYFGPGTRLTVT.

The chain combines TRBV5-6 with TRBJ1-1, with a weak D call TRBD1 (6 bases). V lost 0 bases and J 2 bases, leaving 8 bases between the germline ends. In germline, CDR1 is SGHDT, CDR2 YYEEEE. CDR3 length equals 14 residues. For the CDR3, the DNA is TGTGCCAGCAGCTTGGACAGGGCTAACACTGAAGCTTTCTTT. Its translation: CASSLDRANTEAFF.